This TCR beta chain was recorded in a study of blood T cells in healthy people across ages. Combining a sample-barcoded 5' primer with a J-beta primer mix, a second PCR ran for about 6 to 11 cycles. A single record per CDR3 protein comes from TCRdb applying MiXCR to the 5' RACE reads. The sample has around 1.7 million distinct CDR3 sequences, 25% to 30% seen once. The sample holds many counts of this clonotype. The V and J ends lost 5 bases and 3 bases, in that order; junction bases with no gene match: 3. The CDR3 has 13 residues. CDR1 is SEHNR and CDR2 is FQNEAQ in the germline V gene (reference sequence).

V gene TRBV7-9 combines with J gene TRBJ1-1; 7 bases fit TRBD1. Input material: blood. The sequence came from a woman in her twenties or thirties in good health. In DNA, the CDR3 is TGTGCCAGCAGCCCAGGGGGGTACACTGAAGCTTTCTTT. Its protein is CASSPGGYTEAFF.